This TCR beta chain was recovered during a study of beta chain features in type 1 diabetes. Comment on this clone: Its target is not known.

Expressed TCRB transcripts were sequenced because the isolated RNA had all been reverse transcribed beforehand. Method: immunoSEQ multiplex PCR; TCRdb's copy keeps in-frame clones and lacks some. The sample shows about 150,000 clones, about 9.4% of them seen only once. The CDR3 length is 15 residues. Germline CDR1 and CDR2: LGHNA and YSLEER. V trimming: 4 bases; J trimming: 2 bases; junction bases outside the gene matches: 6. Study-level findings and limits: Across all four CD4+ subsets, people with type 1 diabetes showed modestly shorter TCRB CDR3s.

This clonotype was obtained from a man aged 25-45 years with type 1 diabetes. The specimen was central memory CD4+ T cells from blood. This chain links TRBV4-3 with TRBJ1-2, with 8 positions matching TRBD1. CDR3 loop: CASSLGQGTNYGYTF. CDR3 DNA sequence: TGCGCCAGCAGCCTCGGACAGGGTACGAACTATGGCTACACCTTC.